This section outlines one T cell receptor (beta chain) sequence together with its context. Profiling relied on immunoSEQ multiplex PCR, and the TCRdb table lists in-frame clones only, not all of them. The profile shows roughly 300,000 clones, 87% of them singletons. The data originate from a study of blood T cell repertoires in COVID-19. Study-wide context: The study drew acute and convalescent COVID-19 samples from the United States, Italy and Spain. The cDNA or gDNA used as material had been derived from T cells, B-cell-depleted T cells, or PBMCs.

After removal of 5 bases from V and 5 bases from J, the junction contained 9 bases not matched to a gene. The germline gives CDR1 KGHDR, CDR2 SFDVKD. This CDR3 is built from 15 residues. The sequencing input was peripheral blood. The receptor's source is a woman between 45 and 60 years old who had recovered from COVID-19. The chain carries TRBV24-1 and TRBJ2-3; 7 bases match TRBD1. CDR3 region: CATSGPTGIGDTQYF. CDR3 bases: TGTGCCACCAGTGGCCCGACAGGGATCGGAGATACGCAGTATTTT.